Each of the 8 T cell receptor beta chains below was sequenced from the same sample in a study of blood T cells in healthy people across ages. Using a J-beta primer mix together with a sample-barcoded 5' primer, a second PCR was run for about 7 to 12 cycles. TCRdb fed the 5' RACE reads into MiXCR, producing one record per CDR3 protein. This table has 750,000 to 850,000 distinct CDR3 sequences, approximately 25% appearing once. These same data were also listed under a study on T cells of mothers and their children.

The sample was blood. These receptors came from a boy aged 10-17 years in good health.

The rearrangement uses TRBV7-9 and TRBJ2-1; D gene uncertain. The CDR3 sequence is 13 residues long. The V and J ends lost 1 base and 5 bases respectively, with 6 bases between them. Germline V gene sequence: CDR1 SEHNR, CDR2 FQNEAQ (reference sequence). The DNA for the CDR3 is TGTGCCAGCAGCTTAGGGGCCAACAATGAGCAGTTCTTC. Protein sequence: CASSLGANNEQFF.

This clonotype was picked up a small number of times. The chain carries TRBV4-3 and TRBJ2-2; possibly TRBD2 for D (6 bases). With 3 bases removed from V and 4 bases from J, the gap between germline ends came to 18 bases. Per germline, CDR1 LGHNA and CDR2 YSLEER. The CDR3 length is 17 residues. The CDR3 DNA reads as TGCGCCAGCAGCCAGACTAGGCCTGTCACCTTCACCGGGGAGCTGTTTTTT. Translated, it gives CASSQTRPVTFTGELFF.

This clonotype appeared many times. V and J are TRBV6-2 or TRBV6-3 and TRBJ1-5; the match to TRBD1 covers 10 bases. V shed 0 bases and J 4 bases; nucleotides not matched to a gene: 0. The CDR3 has 15 residues. The V gene's germline CDR1 is MNHEY and CDR2 SVGEGT. This CDR3 reads CASSYSGQGNQPQHF. In DNA, the CDR3 is TGTGCCAGCAGTTACTCGGGACAGGGGAATCAGCCCCAGCATTTT.

Of note for this clonotype: The junction does not match germline at one end; this may be a read error. The chain couples TRBV6-5 to TRBJ1-1, with 7 bases that match TRBD1. From germline, CDR1 is MNHEY and CDR2 SVGAGI. This CDR3 contains 12 residues. CDR3 sequence reads: CASSYSQGDAFF. For the CDR3, the DNA is TGTGCCAGCAGCTACTCGCAGGGGGACGCTTTCTTT.

This clonotype has a handful of counts. This rearrangement joins TRBV4-1 to TRBJ2-4; D is perhaps TRBD2 (5 bases). V gave up 1 base and J gave up 9 bases, with 16 bases separating them. From germline, CDR1 is MGHRA and CDR2 YSYEKL. The CDR3 consists of 15 residues. The CDR3 loop is CASSQGPRAGGIQYF. The CDR3 nucleotides read TGCGCCAGCAGCCAAGGTCCCCGCGCCGGAGGCATTCAGTACTTC.

This chain uses TRBV30 with TRBJ2-5; D possibly corresponds to TRBD1 (6 bases). Per germline, CDR1 GTSNPN and CDR2 SVGIG (reference sequence). The ends were cut back, 4 bases at V and 4 bases at J, with 16 bases in the middle. This CDR3 has 14 residues. This chain's CDR3 is CAWIGGGQGETQYF. The CDR3, as DNA: TGTGCCTGGATTGGTGGGGGCCAGGGAGAGACCCAGTACTTC.

The chain uses TRBV7-2 and TRBJ2-5; D is unresolved. The J call may be wrong; the DNA end is better matched by TRBJ2-7. Germline-derived CDR1 and CDR2 are SGHTA and FQGNSA. CDR3 length equals 13 residues. The CDR3 sequence: CASRTQPPYEQYF. The CDR3 DNA sequence: TGTGCCAGCAGGACTCAGCCGCCCTACGAGCAGTACTTC.

The chain employs TRBV6-5 and TRBJ1-1, with a possible D match to TRBD1 (6 bases). This CDR3 is built from 15 residues. Germline CDR1 reads MNHEY; CDR2 reads SVGAGI. V gave up 5 bases and J gave up 4 bases, with 17 bases separating them. This CDR3 is CASSPPGVGFTEAFF. In DNA form, the CDR3 reads TGTGCCAGCAGTCCCCCAGGGGTAGGTTTCACTGAAGCTTTCTTT.